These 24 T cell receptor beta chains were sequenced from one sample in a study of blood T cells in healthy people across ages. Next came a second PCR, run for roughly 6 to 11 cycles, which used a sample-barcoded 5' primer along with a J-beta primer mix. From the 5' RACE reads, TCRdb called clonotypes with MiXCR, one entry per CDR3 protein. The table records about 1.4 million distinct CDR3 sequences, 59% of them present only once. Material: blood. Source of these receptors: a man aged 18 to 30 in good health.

CDR3 coding DNA: TGCGCCAGCAGCCAGGGTCAGGTAGCCTACGAGCAGTACTTC. This gives the protein CASSQGQVAYEQYF. V and J are TRBV4-1 and TRBJ2-7, with D hard to call. Germline-derived CDR1 and CDR2 are MGHRA and YSYEKL. The CDR3 consists of 14 residues. V dropped 3 bases and J dropped 2 bases, with 11 bases sitting between them.

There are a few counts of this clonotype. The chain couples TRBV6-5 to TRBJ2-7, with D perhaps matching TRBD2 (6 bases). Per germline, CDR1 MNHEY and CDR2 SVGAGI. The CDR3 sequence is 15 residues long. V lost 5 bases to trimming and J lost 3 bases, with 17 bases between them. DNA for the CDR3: TGTGCCAGCAGTCCTGGCGGGGTTCCGAACTACGAGCAGTACTTC. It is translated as CASSPGGVPNYEQYF.

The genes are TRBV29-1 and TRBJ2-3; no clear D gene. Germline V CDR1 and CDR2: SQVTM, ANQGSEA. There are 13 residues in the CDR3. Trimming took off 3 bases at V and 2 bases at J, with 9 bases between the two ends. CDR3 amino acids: CSVEGSATDTQYF. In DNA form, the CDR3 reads TGCAGCGTTGAGGGATCGGCCACAGATACGCAGTATTTT.

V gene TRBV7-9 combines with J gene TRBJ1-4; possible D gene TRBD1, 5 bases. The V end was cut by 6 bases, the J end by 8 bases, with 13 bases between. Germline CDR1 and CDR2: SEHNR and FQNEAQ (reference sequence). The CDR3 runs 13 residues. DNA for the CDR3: TGTGCCAGCAGTTGGGGGAGTTCCGAAAAACTGTTTTTT. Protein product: CASSWGSSEKLFF.

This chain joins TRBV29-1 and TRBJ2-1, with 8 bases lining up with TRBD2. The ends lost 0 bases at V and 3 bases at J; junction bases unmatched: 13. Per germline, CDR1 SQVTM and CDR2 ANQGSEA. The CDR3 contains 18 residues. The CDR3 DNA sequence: TGCAGCGTTGAAGATTTCCCTGGGGCTAGCGGGCGCTACAATGAGCAGTTCTTC. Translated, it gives CSVEDFPGASGRYNEQFF.

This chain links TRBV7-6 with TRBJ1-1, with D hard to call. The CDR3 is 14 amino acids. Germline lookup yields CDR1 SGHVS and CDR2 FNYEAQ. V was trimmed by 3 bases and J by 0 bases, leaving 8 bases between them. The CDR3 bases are TGTGCCAGCAGCTTCGACATAATGAACACTGAAGCTTTCTTT. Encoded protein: CASSFDIMNTEAFF.

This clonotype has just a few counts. The chain's CDR3 is CATTSDSYEQYF. The DNA of the CDR3 is TGTGCCACCACCTCAGACAGCTACGAGCAGTACTTC. V is TRBV24-1 and J is TRBJ2-5, with a possible D match to TRBD1 (5 bases). Matching the DNA end better, TRBJ2-7 makes the J call doubtful. In germline, CDR1 is KGHDR, CDR2 SFDVKD. The length of the CDR3 is 12 residues.

The CDR3 here is CASPSTPGLGRDTQYF. As DNA, the CDR3 is TGTGCCAGCCCCTCTACCCCGGGACTAGGCCGGGATACGCAGTATTTT. The V call is TRBV12-3 or TRBV12-4, the J call TRBJ2-3, with 8 nucleotides matching TRBD2. CDR3 length: 16 residues. After removal of 8 bases from V and 6 bases from J, the junction contained 16 bases not matched to a gene.

The DNA for the CDR3 is TGCAGTGCTCCAAAACAAAGGGCAGATACGCAGTATTTT. This sequence encodes CSAPKQRADTQYF. The chain combines TRBV20-1 with TRBJ2-3, with D unclear. V lost 5 bases to trimming and J lost 4 bases, with 13 bases between them. Germline V gene lookup returns CDR1 DFQATT and CDR2 SNEGSKA (reference sequence). This CDR3 contains 13 residues.

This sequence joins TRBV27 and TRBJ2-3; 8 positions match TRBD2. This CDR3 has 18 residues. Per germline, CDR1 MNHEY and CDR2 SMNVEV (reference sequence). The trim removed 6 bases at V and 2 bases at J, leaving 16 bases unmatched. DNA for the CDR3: TGTGCCAGCAGCTCCCAGCGGGGGACCCGATCACCCACAGATACGCAGTATTTT. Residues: CASSSQRGTRSPTDTQYF.

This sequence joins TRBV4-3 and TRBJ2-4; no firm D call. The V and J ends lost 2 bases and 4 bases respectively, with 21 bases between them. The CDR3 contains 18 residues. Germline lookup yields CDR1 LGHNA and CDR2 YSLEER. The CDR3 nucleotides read TGCGCCAGCAGCCAACAAACACGACATTCTGGGATAAAAAACATTCAGTACTTC. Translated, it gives CASSQQTRHSGIKNIQYF.

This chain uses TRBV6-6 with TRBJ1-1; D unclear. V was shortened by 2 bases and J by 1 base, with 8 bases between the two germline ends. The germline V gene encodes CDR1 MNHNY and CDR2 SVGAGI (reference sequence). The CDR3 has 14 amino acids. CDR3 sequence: CASSYEHGNTEAFF. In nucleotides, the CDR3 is TGTGCCAGCAGTTACGAACATGGGAACACTGAAGCTTTCTTT.

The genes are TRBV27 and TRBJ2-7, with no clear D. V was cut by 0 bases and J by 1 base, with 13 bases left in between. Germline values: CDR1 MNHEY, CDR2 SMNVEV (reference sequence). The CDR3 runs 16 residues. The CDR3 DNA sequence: TGTGCCAGCAGTTTATCGCATGGGTCCTTATCCTACGAGCAGTACTTC. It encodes CASSLSHGSLSYEQYF.

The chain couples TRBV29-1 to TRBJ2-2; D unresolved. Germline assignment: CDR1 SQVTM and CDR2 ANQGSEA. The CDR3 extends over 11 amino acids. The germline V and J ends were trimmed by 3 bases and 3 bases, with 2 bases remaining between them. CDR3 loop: CSVDDTGELFF. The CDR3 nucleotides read TGCAGCGTTGATGACACCGGGGAGCTGTTTTTT.

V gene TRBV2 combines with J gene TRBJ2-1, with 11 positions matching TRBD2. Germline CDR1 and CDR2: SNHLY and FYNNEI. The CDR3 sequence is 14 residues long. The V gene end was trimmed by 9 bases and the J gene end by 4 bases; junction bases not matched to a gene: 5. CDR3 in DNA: TGTGCCAGTGCGGGACTAGCGGAGTACAATGAGCAGTTCTTC. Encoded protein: CASAGLAEYNEQFF.

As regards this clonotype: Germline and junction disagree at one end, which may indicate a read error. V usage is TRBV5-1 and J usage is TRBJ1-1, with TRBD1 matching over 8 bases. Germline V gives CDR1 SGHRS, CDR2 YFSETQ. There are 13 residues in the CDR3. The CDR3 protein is CTSRQGTETEAFF. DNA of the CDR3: TGCACCAGCAGACAGGGGACGGAAACTGAAGCTTTCTTT.

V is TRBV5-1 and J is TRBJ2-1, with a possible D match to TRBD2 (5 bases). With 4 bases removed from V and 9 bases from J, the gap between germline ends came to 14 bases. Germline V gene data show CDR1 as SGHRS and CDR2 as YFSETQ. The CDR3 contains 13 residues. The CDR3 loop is CASSPAIAGEQFF. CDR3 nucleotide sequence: TGCGCCAGCAGCCCGGCTATCGCGGGTGAGCAGTTCTTC. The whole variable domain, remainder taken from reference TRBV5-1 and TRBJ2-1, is KAGVTQTPRYLIKTRGQQVTLSCSPISGHRSVSWYQQTPGQGLQFLFEYFSETQRNKGNFPGRFSGRQFSNSRSEMNVSTLELGDSALYLCASSPAIAGEQFFGPGTRLTVL.

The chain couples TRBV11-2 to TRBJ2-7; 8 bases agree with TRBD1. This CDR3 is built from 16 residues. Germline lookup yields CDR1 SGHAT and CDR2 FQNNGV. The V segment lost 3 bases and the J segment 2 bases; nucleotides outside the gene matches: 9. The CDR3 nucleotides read TGTGCCAGCAGCTTCGTAGGACAGGGCTTCCCCTACGAGCAGTACTTC. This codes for CASSFVGQGFPYEQYF. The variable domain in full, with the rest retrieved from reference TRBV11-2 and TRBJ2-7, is EAGVAQSPRYKIIEKRQSVAFWCNPISGHATLYWYQQILGQGPKLLIQFQNNGVVDDSQLPKDRFSAERLKGVDSTLKIQPAKLEDSAVYLCASSFVGQGFPYEQYFGPGTRLTVT.

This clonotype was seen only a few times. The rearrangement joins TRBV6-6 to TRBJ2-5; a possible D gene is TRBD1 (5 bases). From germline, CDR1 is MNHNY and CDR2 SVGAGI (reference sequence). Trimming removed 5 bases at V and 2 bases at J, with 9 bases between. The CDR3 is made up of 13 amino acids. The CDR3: CASSRQLQETQYF. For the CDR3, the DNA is TGTGCCAGCAGTCGACAGTTACAAGAGACCCAGTACTTC.

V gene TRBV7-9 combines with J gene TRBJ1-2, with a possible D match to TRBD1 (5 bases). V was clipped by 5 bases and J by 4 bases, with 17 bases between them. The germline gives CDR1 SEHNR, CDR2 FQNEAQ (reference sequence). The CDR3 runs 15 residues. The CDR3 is CASSPGGTGLYGYTF. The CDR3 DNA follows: TGTGCCAGCAGCCCCGGGGGTACAGGCCTCTATGGCTACACCTTC.

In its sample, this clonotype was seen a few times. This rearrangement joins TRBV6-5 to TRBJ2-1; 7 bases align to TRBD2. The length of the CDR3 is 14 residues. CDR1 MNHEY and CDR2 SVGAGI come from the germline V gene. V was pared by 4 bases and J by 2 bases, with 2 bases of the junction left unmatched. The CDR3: CASSWEGPYNEQFF. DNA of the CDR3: TGTGCCAGCAGTTGGGAGGGGCCCTACAATGAGCAGTTCTTC.

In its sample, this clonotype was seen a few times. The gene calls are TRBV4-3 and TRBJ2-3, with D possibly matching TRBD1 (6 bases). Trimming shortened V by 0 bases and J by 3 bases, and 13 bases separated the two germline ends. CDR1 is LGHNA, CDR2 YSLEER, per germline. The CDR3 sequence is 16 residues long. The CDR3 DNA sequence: TGCGCCAGCAGCCAAGATTGGGGACATGGGACAGATACGCAGTATTTT. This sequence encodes CASSQDWGHGTDTQYF.

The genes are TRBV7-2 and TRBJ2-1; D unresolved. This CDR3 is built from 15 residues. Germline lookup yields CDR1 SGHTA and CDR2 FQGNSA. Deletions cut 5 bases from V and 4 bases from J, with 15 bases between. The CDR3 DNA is TGTGCCAGCAGCCCAGAGTATTGGTTATACAATGAGCAGTTCTTC. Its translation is CASSPEYWLYNEQFF.

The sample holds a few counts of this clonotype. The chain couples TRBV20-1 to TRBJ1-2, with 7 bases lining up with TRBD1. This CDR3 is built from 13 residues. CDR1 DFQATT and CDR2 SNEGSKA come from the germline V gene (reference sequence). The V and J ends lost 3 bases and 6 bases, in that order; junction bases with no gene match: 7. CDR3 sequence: CSARRHQGDGYTF. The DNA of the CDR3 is TGCAGTGCTAGGCGGCATCAGGGGGATGGCTACACCTTC.